This is a list of T cell receptor beta chains from one sample in a study of cytomegalovirus exposure and HLA in healthy donors. Using immunoSEQ multiplex PCR, the repertoire was profiled, and TCRdb retains in-frame clones only, with some absent. The data show 90,000 or so clones, approximately 80% seen once. Sequencing input: PBMCs. Receptor source: a man aged 30-40 years in good health and CMV-seropositive. The CDR3 runs from the conserved cysteine through the conserved F or W. Fields, in order: CDR3 protein, CDR3 DNA, D gene, V gene, clone size, J gene. D genes are given only for firm matches. Clone size is given for some rows only: seen once, a few or many times, or a class if the clone is expanded.

CASRVGAAFSYGYTF	TGTGCCAGCCGGGTAGGGGCAGCATTCAGCTATGGCTACACCTTC	.	TRBV6-1	.	TRBJ1-2
CASSLQASGNTIYF	TGTGCCAGCAGCTTACAGGCCTCTGGAAACACCATATATTTT	.	TRBV5-6	.	TRBJ1-3
CSIHSYNEQFF	TGCAGCATACATTCCTACAATGAGCAGTTCTTC	.	TRBV29-1	.	TRBJ2-1
CAGMFVRAFF	TGTGCCGGAATGTTTGTGCGGGCTTTCTTT	.	TRBV30	.	TRBJ1-1
CASSLDGLVNTGELFF	TGTGCCAGCAGCTTAGATGGTCTAGTGAACACCGGGGAGCTGTTTTTT	.	TRBV13	.	TRBJ2-2
CASSQVFLPGLAVYNEQFF	TGCGCCAGCAGCCAAGTGTTTCTGCCGGGACTAGCGGTATACAATGAGCAGTTCTTC	TRBD2	TRBV4-1	.	TRBJ2-1
CASKVDRDLTGELFF	TGTGCCAGCAAAGTCGACAGGGACCTTACCGGGGAGCTGTTTTTT	TRBD1	TRBV6-4	.	TRBJ2-2
CASSGSGGYEQYF	TGTGCCAGCAGTGGGAGCGGGGGTTACGAGCAGTACTTC	TRBD2	TRBV25-1	.	TRBJ2-7
CASSFTGGLETQYF	TGCGCCAGCAGCTTTACAGGGGGCTTGGAGACCCAGTACTTC	TRBD1	TRBV5-1	once	TRBJ2-5
CASSPQTGTYEQYF	TGTGCCAGCAGTCCCCAGACAGGGACCTACGAGCAGTACTTC	TRBD1	TRBV28	.	TRBJ2-7
CASTSGRAPYIYEQYF	TGTGCCAGCACTAGCGGGAGGGCTCCTTACATTTACGAGCAGTACTTC	TRBD2	TRBV28	.	TRBJ2-7
CASRSNTEAFF	TGTGCCAGTCGCAGTAACACTGAAGCTTTCTTT	.	TRBV19	.	TRBJ1-1
CASSSRRDKTRDEQFF	TGTGCCAGCAGCTCCCGCAGGGACAAGACGAGGGATGAGCAGTTCTTC	.	TRBV11-2	.	TRBJ2-1
CASSQEGLAGPWNEQFF	TGCGCCAGCAGCCAAGAGGGACTAGCGGGACCTTGGAATGAGCAGTTCTTC	TRBD2	TRBV4-1	once	TRBJ2-1
CASWDRGPSYNEQFF	TGTGCCAGCTGGGACAGGGGGCCTTCCTACAATGAGCAGTTCTTC	TRBD1	TRBV28	.	TRBJ2-1
CASSFDSRLATDTQYF	TGTGCCAGCAGTTTTGATTCCCGACTAGCTACAGATACGCAGTATTTT	TRBD2	TRBV28	.	TRBJ2-3
CSVDWGGKLFF	TGCAGCGTTGATTGGGGCGGAAAACTGTTTTTT	.	TRBV29-1	.	TRBJ1-4
CASSKQLSGPSYEQYF	TGTGCCAGTAGTAAACAATTAAGCGGGCCCTCCTACGAGCAGTACTTC	.	TRBV19	.	TRBJ2-7
CASSLGPGYEKLFF	TGCGCCAGCAGCTTGGGACCGGGGTACGAAAAACTGTTTTTT	.	TRBV5-1	.	TRBJ1-4
CASSPLGVQETQYF	TGTGCCAGCAGTCCGCTAGGGGTTCAAGAGACCCAGTACTTC	.	TRBV28	.	TRBJ2-5
CASSLSAGTVHGYTF	TGTGCCAGCAGCTTATCCGCGGGAACGGTCCATGGCTACACCTTC	.	TRBV7-9	.	TRBJ1-2
CASSPRTGVYEQYF	TGTGCCAGCTCACCTAGGACAGGGGTTTACGAGCAGTACTTC	TRBD1	TRBV18	.	TRBJ2-7
CASSETPGNTIYF	TGTGCCAGCAGTGAGACACCTGGAAACACCATATATTTT	.	TRBV6-1	.	TRBJ1-3
CASSRRGIGEYEQYF	TGTGCCAGCAGTCGCCGTGGGATCGGGGAATACGAGCAGTACTTC	.	TRBV6-6	few	TRBJ2-7
CASSPFGPGGPSSYEQYF	TGTGCCAGCAGCCCTTTCGGGCCAGGAGGCCCAAGCTCCTACGAGCAGTACTTC	.	TRBV7-2	.	TRBJ2-7
CSVEDITGYTF	TGCAGCGTTGAAGATATTACAGGCTACACCTTC	.	TRBV29-1	.	TRBJ1-2
CASSRIAGDDEQFF	TGTGCCAGCAGTCGGATAGCGGGAGACGATGAGCAGTTCTTC	TRBD2	TRBV27	.	TRBJ2-1
CAWSVLSWGDTGELFF	TGTGCCTGGAGTGTACTTAGCTGGGGGGACACCGGGGAGCTGTTTTTT	.	TRBV30	.	TRBJ2-2
CASSLAVLSTGELFF	TGCGCCAGCAGCTTGGCCGTTTTGTCCACCGGGGAGCTGTTTTTT	.	TRBV5-1	.	TRBJ2-2
CASSLGQEGNQPQHF	TGTGCCAGCAGCTTGGGCCAGGAGGGCAATCAGCCCCAGCATTTT	.	TRBV7-8	once	TRBJ1-5
CASRDSTYNEQFF	TGTGCCAGCAGGGACAGTACTTACAATGAGCAGTTCTTC	.	TRBV11-3	.	TRBJ2-1
CASSVAPPYEQFF	TGTGCCAGCAGCGTAGCCCCCCCCTATGAGCAGTTCTTC	.	TRBV9	.	TRBJ2-1
CASSSGTSGYSYEQYF	TGTGCCAGCAGCTCCGGGACTAGCGGATACTCCTACGAGCAGTACTTC	TRBD2	TRBV4-2	.	TRBJ2-7
CASSPPGLNSNQPQHF	TGTGCCAGCTCACCACCGGGACTTAATAGCAATCAGCCCCAGCATTTT	.	TRBV18	once	TRBJ1-5
CASSIPGVEETQYF	TGTGCCAGTAGTATCCCAGGGGTGGAGGAGACCCAGTACTTC	.	TRBV19	.	TRBJ2-5
CASTSEAYEQYF	TGTGCCAGTACTAGCGAAGCCTACGAGCAGTACTTC	TRBD2	TRBV25-1	.	TRBJ2-7
CASSFRGLGNTIYF	TGTGCCAGCAGCTTTCGGGGGTTGGGAAACACCATATATTTT	.	TRBV5-6	.	TRBJ1-3
CASSLTWAGSYEQYF	TGTGCCAGCAGTTTAACCTGGGCTGGCTCCTACGAGCAGTACTTC	.	TRBV27	.	TRBJ2-7
CASSRPTSGSMPYEQYF	TGTGCCAGCAGCCGCCCCACTAGCGGGAGTATGCCCTACGAGCAGTACTTC	TRBD2	TRBV14	.	TRBJ2-7